Sequencing of this T cell receptor (beta chain) was carried out in a study of blood T cell repertoires in COVID-19. At the level of the study: The samples span acute and convalescent COVID-19 from the United States, Italy and Spain. T cells, B-cell-depleted T cells, or PBMCs supplied cDNA or gDNA.

The V segment lost 1 base and the J segment 2 bases; nucleotides outside the gene matches: 2. CDR1 SGHTS and CDR2 YDEGEE come from the germline V gene. The CDR3 spans 15 residues. Source study methods: Reference gene primer amplification gave estimated nucleated cell counts. TCRdb's table, derived via immunoSEQ multiplex PCR, lists solely in-frame clones and lacks some. V and J calls and clone size are copied from that table; D and trimming were computed from the DNA. The table shows 55,000 to 60,000 clones, with around 76% occurring only once. This sequence joins TRBV5-8 and TRBJ2-5, with 10 bases lining up with TRBD1. The sequence was obtained from a man over 45 with active or convalescent COVID-19. Sequencing used peripheral blood. CDR3 residues: CASSLLDRGQETQYF. The CDR3, as DNA: TGTGCCAGCAGCTTGTTGGACAGGGGGCAAGAGACCCAGTACTTC.